A selection of T cell receptor beta chains follows, all from one sample in a study of long-term antiretroviral therapy in people with HIV. Only in-frame clones appear in the TCRdb table, and some are missing; sequencing was by immunoSEQ multiplex PCR. The data hold around 24,000 clones, with approximately 93% observed a single time. The source was unsorted PBMCs, collected 7.6 years after starting antiretroviral therapy. All receptors come from a woman aged 40-49 years with HIV. Both conserved end residues are part of each CDR3. The D gene is left open where the match is weak. Clone size is stated in some rows and not others, as once, few, many or a class when expanded.

j_gene | len | d_gene | v_gene | abundance | CDR3nt | CDR3aa
TRBJ1-2 | 14 | - | TRBV11-1 | - | TGTGCCAGCAGCCTCGGGGACTCCGAGGAGGGCTACACCTTC | CASSLGDSEEGYTF
TRBJ1-5 | 12 | - | TRBV19 | - | TGTGCCAGTAGTACCAGAAATCAGCCCCAGCATTTT | CASSTRNQPQHF
TRBJ2-1 | 15 | TRBD1 | TRBV11-2 | - | TGTGCCAGCAGCTTAACCGGACAGGGGAACAATGAGCAGTTCTTC | CASSLTGQGNNEQFF
TRBJ2-2 | 16 | - | TRBV4-3 | - | TGCGCCAGCAGCCAAGATCGGTCCGGAGGCACCGGGGAGCTGTTTTTT | CASSQDRSGGTGELFF
TRBJ1-1 | 12 | TRBD1 | TRBV18 | - | TGTGCCAGCTCACGCCAGGGGGGTGAAGCTTTCTTT | CASSRQGGEAFF
TRBJ1-6 | 14 | TRBD1 | TRBV30 | - | TGTGCCTGGAGTGGGACAGGGAAGAGTTCACCCCTCCACTTT | CAWSGTGKSSPLHF
TRBJ1-4 | 16 | - | TRBV5-1 | - | TGCGCCAGCAGCTTGTGGGGGGATGCAACTAATGAAAAACTGTTTTTT | CASSLWGDATNEKLFF
TRBJ2-1 | 14 | TRBD1 | TRBV19 | - | TGTGCCAGTAGCCCGACAGGGACCTACAATGAGCAGTTCTTC | CASSPTGTYNEQFF
TRBJ2-5 | 18 | TRBD2 | TRBV11-2 | - | TGTGCCAGCAGCTTGAAGGGCTTAGCGGGGGGGCGACAAGAGACCCAGTACTTC | CASSLKGLAGGRQETQYF
TRBJ2-3 | 19 | TRBD2 | TRBV4-3 | - | TGCGCCAGCAGCCAAGAATTTAATCTGGCGGGGGGGAGCACAGATACGCAGTATTTT | CASSQEFNLAGGSTDTQYF
TRBJ1-2 | 16 | - | TRBV5-1 | - | TGCGCCAGCAGCTTGGAAGGTGGTTTCGCTAACTATGGCTACACCTTC | CASSLEGGFANYGYTF
TRBJ2-3 | 16 | TRBD1 | TRBV7-2 | - | TGTGCCAGCAGCCCTACAGGGGGCGTGAGCACAGATACGCAGTATTTT | CASSPTGGVSTDTQYF
TRBJ2-7 | 15 | - | TRBV4-3 | - | TGCGCCAGCAGCCAAGAGGCTAGGGGATTCGACGAGCAGTACTTC | CASSQEARGFDEQYF
TRBJ1-6 | 15 | - | TRBV6-1 | once | TGTGCCAGCAGTGAAGGGGGGGGGTTCGGTTCACCCCTCCACTTT | CASSEGGGFGSPLHF
TRBJ2-5 | 15 | TRBD1 | TRBV7-8 | - | TGTGCCAGCAGCTTAGGGACAGGGCTTCAAGAGACCCAGTACTTC | CASSLGTGLQETQYF
TRBJ2-5 | 15 | TRBD1 | TRBV7-2 | - | TGTGCCAGCAGCTTAGTCGGGACAGGGGGCGAGACCCAGTACTTC | CASSLVGTGGETQYF
TRBJ1-4 | 15 | TRBD1 | TRBV4-3 | once | TGCGCCAGCAGCGGAGACAGGGGAGGAATTGAAAAACTGTTTTTT | CASSGDRGGIEKLFF
TRBJ1-6 | 13 | - | TRBV29-1 | - | TGCAGCGTTGGTGACAGATATAATTCACCCCTCCACTTT | CSVGDRYNSPLHF
TRBJ2-7 | 16 | TRBD1 | TRBV19 | - | TGTGCCAGTAGTATGCGCCAGGGGGACGATACCTACGAGCAGTACTTC | CASSMRQGDDTYEQYF
TRBJ2-2 | 15 | - | TRBV6-6 | - | TGTGCCAGCAGTTACGAGGGGGGGTACACCGGGGAGCTGTTTTTT | CASSYEGGYTGELFF
TRBJ2-1 | 15 | - | TRBV5-4 | - | TGTGCCAGCAGCCCTGGTCCGGCGGTTTGGGATGAGCAGTTCTTC | CASSPGPAVWDEQFF
TRBJ1-5 | 15 | - | TRBV6-1 | - | TGTGCCAGCAGAGGACAGTTTTTTGGGAATCAGCCCCAGCATTTT | CASRGQFFGNQPQHF
TRBJ1-2 | 12 | - | TRBV6-4 | - | TGTGCCAGCAGCGACACGTACCATGGCTACACCTTC | CASSDTYHGYTF
TRBJ1-2 | 16 | - | TRBV4-3 | - | TGCGCCAGCAGCCAAGGAGGCGGGGCCGGGAGCTATGGCTACACCTTC | CASSQGGGAGSYGYTF